Below, 18 T cell receptor beta chains from the same sample are listed, as sequenced in a study of blood T cell repertoires in COVID-19. Produced via immunoSEQ multiplex PCR; TCRdb's table is partial and in-frame only. In the table there are fewer than 350,000 clones, roughly 90% of which are singletons. The source material was peripheral blood. These receptors came from a man aged 25-45 years with COVID-19, enrolled during active disease.

The chain is built from TRBV27 and TRBJ2-7, with 7 bases fitting TRBD2. In germline, CDR1 is MNHEY, CDR2 SMNVEV (reference sequence). V lost 1 base to trimming and J lost 1 base; unmatched junction nucleotides: 4. The CDR3 sequence is 15 residues long. The CDR3 bases are TGTGCCAGCAGTTTATATCCCGGGGGGTCCTACGAGCAGTACTTC. Translation: CASSLYPGGSYEQYF.

The chain recombines TRBV7-2 with TRBJ1-1; a possible D gene is TRBD1 (6 bases). CDR3 length: 15 residues. The germline V and J ends were trimmed by 1 base and 0 bases, with 9 bases remaining between them. Per the germline V gene, CDR1 is SGHTA and CDR2 is FQGNSA. This CDR3 reads CASSLGGQLNTEAFF. CDR3 nucleotide sequence: TGTGCCAGCAGCTTAGGGGGGCAGCTGAACACTGAAGCTTTCTTT.

This chain uses TRBV7-9 with TRBJ2-3, with D unresolved. V lost 8 bases to trimming and J lost 2 bases, with 5 bases between them. Looked up from germline, CDR1 is SEHNR and CDR2 is FQNEAQ (reference sequence). The CDR3 spans 11 residues. The CDR3 reads CASRSTDTQYF. In DNA form, the CDR3 reads TGTGCCAGCCGTTCCACAGATACGCAGTATTTT.

The CDR3 reads CASSYSSTSGTEAFF. The CDR3 DNA reads TGTGCCAGCAGTTACTCGAGTACGTCGGGGACTGAAGCTTTCTTT. The gene calls are TRBV6-5 and TRBJ1-1; D not resolved. CDR1 MNHEY and CDR2 SVGAGI come from the germline V gene. Trimming left V 0 bases short and J 5 bases short, with 13 bases between. The CDR3 extends over 15 amino acids.

V is TRBV2 and J is TRBJ1-2; 9 nucleotides align to TRBD1. CDR3 size: 17 residues. From germline, CDR1 is SNHLY and CDR2 FYNNEI. V was clipped by 4 bases and J by 4 bases; unmatched bases: 13. The CDR3 here is CASSAPRVRDRAYGYTF. Here the CDR3 DNA reads TGTGCCAGCAGTGCCCCTAGGGTCCGGGACAGGGCCTATGGCTACACCTTC.

This chain joins TRBV6-1 and TRBJ1-4; D is unclear. This CDR3 contains 15 residues. Trimming shortened V by 1 base and J by 9 bases, and 15 bases separated the two germline ends. Looked up from germline, CDR1 is MNHNS and CDR2 is SASEGT. CDR3 region: CASSEELGVAKKLFF. CDR3 in DNA: TGTGCCAGCAGTGAAGAGTTAGGAGTCGCTAAAAAACTGTTTTTT.

The J gene is TRBJ2-7, the V gene TRBV7-9; D is ambiguous. The V and J ends lost 5 bases and 0 bases respectively, with 11 bases between them. The germline CDR1 and CDR2 sequences are SEHNR and FQNEAQ (reference sequence). The CDR3 has 14 residues. CDR3 loop: CASSPKEYSYEQYF. CDR3 sequence (DNA): TGTGCCAGCAGCCCTAAAGAGTACTCCTACGAGCAGTACTTC.

The chain recombines TRBV28 with TRBJ1-5; the D gene is possibly TRBD1 (6 bases). V lost 5 bases to trimming and J lost 3 bases, with 14 bases between them. The germline gives CDR1 MDHEN, CDR2 SYDVKM. This CDR3 has 15 residues. CDR3 sequence (DNA): TGTGCCAGCAGTCCGATTCCAGGGGACAATCAGCCCCAGCATTTT. Translating gives CASSPIPGDNQPQHF.

The V gene is TRBV18, the J gene TRBJ2-5; 7 bases map to TRBD1. Trimming at V came to 6 bases and at J to 1 base, leaving 17 bases not matched to a gene. Per germline, CDR1 KGHSH and CDR2 LQKENI. The CDR3 sequence is 18 residues long. The CDR3 here is CASSPGSVKGALQETQYF. CDR3 bases: TGTGCCAGCTCGCCCGGATCGGTCAAGGGGGCACTCCAAGAGACCCAGTACTTC.

This clone occurred a few times. The chain carries TRBV19 and TRBJ2-1; the D gene is possibly TRBD1 (5 bases). The CDR3 loop spans 17 amino acids. Germline-derived CDR1 and CDR2 are LNHDA and SQIVND (reference sequence). V was pared by 4 bases and J by 7 bases, with 23 bases between. CDR3 amino acids: CASSTLTTAPLGNEQFF. DNA for the CDR3: TGTGCCAGTAGTACCTTAACGACAGCGCCCCTAGGGAATGAGCAGTTCTTC.

The chain has TRBV2 and TRBJ1-6; D unclear. Trimming pared 4 bases from V and 10 bases from J, leaving 8 bases between. The CDR3 length is 12 residues. In germline, CDR1 is SNHLY, CDR2 FYNNEI. The CDR3 spells CASSAGWSPLHF. Here the CDR3 DNA reads TGTGCCAGCAGTGCGGGGTGGTCACCCCTCCACTTT.

This clone has a single count. The rearrangement links TRBV12-3 or TRBV12-4 to TRBJ2-1, with D possibly matching TRBD1 (6 bases). This CDR3 is built from 13 residues. V lost 6 bases and J 8 bases, leaving 14 bases between the germline ends. CDR3 sequence (DNA): TGTGCCAGCAGCCAAAACACAGGGTATGAGCAGTTCTTC. This codes for CASSQNTGYEQFF.

J is TRBJ1-1 and V is TRBV5-6; D may be TRBD1 (5 bases). Germline V gene lookup returns CDR1 SGHDT and CDR2 YYEEEE. V shed 4 bases and J shed 7 bases, with 26 bases lying between them. The CDR3 is 17 amino acids. This chain's CDR3 is CASSLRRVGGTLIEAFF. The CDR3 bases are TGTGCCAGCAGCCTACGTCGAGTTGGCGGGACGTTAATTGAAGCTTTCTTT.

This sequence joins TRBV19 and TRBJ1-1, with 10 bases aligning to TRBD1. Germline CDR1 LNHDA, CDR2 SQIVND (reference sequence). With V trimmed by 3 bases and J by 4 bases, 2 bases remained unmatched. The CDR3 length is 14 residues. CDR3: CASSIGQGGTEAFF. In nucleotides, the CDR3 is TGTGCCAGTAGTATTGGACAGGGGGGCACTGAAGCTTTCTTT.

This chain joins TRBV28 and TRBJ2-7; 10 bases are shared with TRBD2. CDR3 size: 16 residues. The V and J ends lost 5 bases and 2 bases, in that order; junction bases with no gene match: 9. Looked up from germline, CDR1 is MDHEN and CDR2 is SYDVKM. Here the CDR3 reads CASSTQREGPAYEQYF. CDR3 DNA: TGTGCCAGCAGTACTCAGCGGGAGGGTCCTGCCTACGAGCAGTACTTC.

This clone was seen once. The J gene is TRBJ1-3, the V gene TRBV27, with 7 bases that match TRBD1. The CDR3 sequence is 15 residues long. With V trimmed by 2 bases and J by 3 bases, 4 bases remained unmatched. Germline V gene lookup returns CDR1 MNHEY and CDR2 SMNVEV (reference sequence). The chain's CDR3 is CASSLEGASGNTIYF. In DNA, the CDR3 is TGTGCCAGCAGTTTAGAGGGGGCAAGTGGAAACACCATATATTTT.

About this clone itself: This specimen includes other DNA sequences encoding the same CDR3. The rearrangement links TRBV7-2 to TRBJ2-2, with D maybe TRBD1 (6 bases). The CDR3 has 15 amino acids. Per germline, CDR1 SGHTA and CDR2 FQGNSA. V lost 1 base and J lost 4, with 10 bases in between. CDR3 nucleotides: TGTGCCAGCAGCTTAGAGGGGGTGGGCACCGGGGAGCTGTTTTTT. It is translated as CASSLEGVGTGELFF.

The gene calls are TRBV9 and TRBJ2-2; the match to TRBD1 covers 8 bases. The CDR3 has 16 residues. Germline CDR1 reads SGDLS; CDR2 reads YYNGEE. J lost 7 bases, V lost 0 bases, and 8 bases had no gene match. CDR3 sequence (DNA): TGTGCCAGCAGCGTAGTCGGGACAGGCAGACTCGGGGAGCTGTTTTTT. Translation: CASSVVGTGRLGELFF.